The next 32 T cell receptor beta chains were all read from a single sample in a study of blood T cell repertoires in COVID-19. Generated by immunoSEQ multiplex PCR, the TCRdb table keeps only in-frame clones and is missing some. The repertoire includes roughly 290,000 clones, around 85% of them detected once, and less than 2.5% sits in the top ten. The sequenced sample was PBMCs or T cells enriched from blood (not recorded which). Receptor source: a man aged 25-40 years who had recovered from COVID-19.

The rearrangement uses TRBV5-5 and TRBJ1-1, with a possible D match to TRBD1 (5 bases). This CDR3 is 15 amino acids long. Germline V lookup: CDR1 SGHKS, CDR2 YYEKEE (reference sequence). With 0 bases removed from V and 5 bases from J, the gap between germline ends came to 14 bases. The CDR3 DNA follows: TGTGCCAGCAGCTTGGCGGGGGGAGTTATTACTGAAGCTTTCTTT. Its protein product is CASSLAGGVITEAFF. The entire variable domain, with the rest obtained from reference TRBV5-5 and TRBJ1-1, is as follows: DAGVTQSPTHLIKTRGQQVTLRCSPISGHKSVSWYQQVLGQGPQFIFQYYEKEERGRGNFPDRFSARQFPNYSSELNVNALLLGDSALYLCASSLAGGVITEAFFGQGTRLTVV.

This clone was observed a few times. The rearrangement joins TRBV6-4 to TRBJ1-5; D might be TRBD1 (5 bases). The V gene's germline CDR1 is MRHNA and CDR2 SNTAGT. This CDR3 region has 14 residues. Trimming took 3 bases from V and 7 from J, leaving 13 bases between them. This chain's CDR3 is CASSEQGTEQPQHF. CDR3 nucleotide sequence: TGTGCCAGCAGTGAGCAGGGTACGGAACAGCCCCAGCATTTT.

This clone was counted a single time. The chain uses TRBV6-5 and TRBJ1-2, with a possible D match to TRBD1 (5 bases). Germline V lookup: CDR1 MNHEY, CDR2 SVGAGI. Trimming took 0 bases from V and 9 from J, leaving 17 bases between them. The CDR3 extends over 15 amino acids. CDR3 region: CASSYSTAYRQSYTF. Written as DNA, the CDR3 is TGTGCCAGCAGTTACTCGACAGCATACCGCCAGAGCTACACCTTC.

The J gene is TRBJ2-7, the V gene TRBV9, with 7 bases aligning to TRBD1. Germline CDR1 is SGDLS and CDR2 is YYNGEE. Losses at the gene ends were 4 bases for V and 6 bases for J; bases not matched to a gene: 7. The CDR3 runs to 13 residues. The CDR3 here is CASSPNPGGEQYF. For the CDR3, the DNA is TGTGCCAGCAGCCCGAACCCAGGGGGCGAGCAGTACTTC.

This rearrangement joins TRBV6-5 to TRBJ1-4; 8 bases are a match to TRBD1. The ends lost 6 bases at V and 0 bases at J; junction bases unmatched: 0. Looked up from germline, CDR1 is MNHEY and CDR2 is SVGAGI. There are 14 residues in the CDR3. CDR3 coding DNA: TGTGCCAGCAGGACAGGGGCAACTAATGAAAAACTGTTTTTT. Translation: CASRTGATNEKLFF.

The J gene is TRBJ2-1, the V gene TRBV6-5; 7 bases are shared with TRBD1. Germline V gene sequence: CDR1 MNHEY, CDR2 SVGAGI. There are 14 residues in the CDR3. The V gene end was trimmed by 2 bases and the J gene end by 7 bases; junction bases not matched to a gene: 5. CDR3: CASSYPGGANEQFF. The CDR3 nucleotides read TGTGCCAGCAGTTACCCAGGGGGTGCAAATGAGCAGTTCTTC.

The V gene is TRBV4-1, the J gene TRBJ2-5; 8 bases map to TRBD2. J gave up 2 bases and V 3 bases, and 11 bases lay outside the gene matches. Germline V gene lookup returns CDR1 MGHRA and CDR2 YSYEKL. This CDR3 is built from 17 residues. CDR3: CASSHPLSGGKQETQYF. The CDR3, as DNA: TGCGCCAGCAGCCACCCCCTCAGCGGGGGCAAACAAGAGACCCAGTACTTC.

Regarding this clone: In the same sample, other DNA sequences code for this CDR3. V and J are TRBV5-1 and TRBJ1-5; D is undetermined. Trimming cost V 0 bases and J 0 bases, with 7 bases left between them. There are 15 residues in the CDR3. CDR1 is SGHRS and CDR2 is YFSETQ in the germline V gene. As DNA, the CDR3 is TGCGCCAGCAGCTTGGCCGGGAATAGCAATCAGCCCCAGCATTTT. Encoded protein: CASSLAGNSNQPQHF.

The chain carries TRBV15 and TRBJ2-2; D may be TRBD2 (6 bases). The CDR3 has 16 amino acids. Germline-derived CDR1 and CDR2 are LNHNV and YYDKDF (reference sequence). V was cut by 5 bases and J by 6 bases, with 19 bases left in between. The CDR3 DNA reads as TGTGCCACCAGCGAACTAGCCGGGACCGCCGCCGGGGAGCTGTTTTTT. As protein: CATSELAGTAAGELFF.

V and J are TRBV19 and TRBJ2-2, with 9 bases matching TRBD1. With V trimmed by 7 bases and J by 6 bases, 9 bases remained unmatched. The length of the CDR3 is 15 residues. Germline CDR1 and CDR2: LNHDA and SQIVND (reference sequence). In DNA form, the CDR3 reads TGTGCCAGTACCCTGGGACAGGGTATGGCCGGGGAGCTGTTTTTT. Its protein is CASTLGQGMAGELFF. Supplemented by reference TRBV19 and TRBJ2-2, the full variable domain reads DGGITQSPKYLFRKEGQNVTLSCEQNLNHDAMYWYRQDPGQGLRLIYYSQIVNDFQKGDIAEGYSVSREKKESFPLTVTSAQKNPTAFYLCASTLGQGMAGELFFGEGSRLTVL.

The chain carries TRBV10-3 and TRBJ2-3, with TRBD1 matching over 11 bases. The CDR3 has 17 amino acids. Unmatched junction bases numbered 8, after V lost 3 bases and J lost 3 bases. CDR1 and CDR2 from the germline V gene are ENHRY and SYGVKD. CDR3 amino acids: CAISDPWGDRGTDTQYF. The DNA of the CDR3 is TGTGCCATCAGTGACCCCTGGGGGGACAGGGGGACAGATACGCAGTATTTT.

The chain combines TRBV24-1 with TRBJ1-5; TRBD1 might be the D (5 bases). CDR1 is KGHDR and CDR2 is SFDVKD in the germline V gene. Trimming took 0 bases from V and 3 from J, leaving 11 bases between them. The CDR3 has 16 residues. CDR3 bases: TGTGCCACCAGTGATTTGGGGGAGGGACCCAATCAGCCCCAGCATTTT. Translating gives CATSDLGEGPNQPQHF.

The rearrangement joins TRBV5-3 to TRBJ1-5, with D unclear. TRBV5-3 is filed as an ORF, its function uncertain. The CDR3 has 12 amino acids. Trimming stripped 1 base from V and 5 bases from J, with 4 bases between. CDR3 region: CARSLSDQPQHF. CDR3 in DNA: TGTGCCAGAAGCTTGTCCGATCAGCCCCAGCATTTT.

The chain joins TRBV30 to TRBJ2-7; unclear D gene. This CDR3 is 12 amino acids long. Germline lookup yields CDR1 GTSNPN and CDR2 SVGIG (reference sequence). The V end was cut by 1 base, the J end by 3 bases, with 7 bases between. CDR3 DNA: TGTGCCTGGAGTGCCGGAGTCTACGAGCAGTACTTC. Amino acid sequence: CAWSAGVYEQYF.

V gene TRBV18 combines with J gene TRBJ1-4, with D unresolved. V was trimmed by 2 bases and J by 6 bases, leaving 13 bases between them. Germline CDR1 and CDR2: KGHSH and LQKENI. This CDR3 has 15 residues. CDR3 nucleotides: TGTGCCAGCTCACCAACGATTGTTGGAGATGAAAAACTGTTTTTT. This gives the protein CASSPTIVGDEKLFF.

V usage is TRBV9 and J usage is TRBJ1-2, with TRBD1 identical over 8 bases. Germline values: CDR1 SGDLS, CDR2 YYNGEE. The CDR3 is made up of 16 amino acids. V shed 3 bases and J 2 bases; nucleotides not matched to a gene: 9. In DNA, the CDR3 is TGTGCCAGCAGCGCTTCTCTTCGGACAGGGAACTATGGCTACACCTTC. This translates into CASSASLRTGNYGYTF.

This clone has only a few counts. The chain carries TRBV5-1 and TRBJ1-1; a weak D match, TRBD1 (6 bases). Per the germline V gene, CDR1 is SGHRS and CDR2 is YFSETQ. This CDR3 contains 15 residues. Trimming stripped 4 bases from V and 0 bases from J, with 13 bases between. CDR3 region: CASSASGQLNTEAFF. The CDR3 DNA sequence: TGCGCCAGCAGCGCATCGGGACAACTGAACACTGAAGCTTTCTTT. Based on the CDR3 plus reference TRBV5-1 and TRBJ1-1, the full variable domain is KAGVTQTPRYLIKTRGQQVTLSCSPISGHRSVSWYQQTPGQGLQFLFEYFSETQRNKGNFPGRFSGRQFSNSRSEMNVSTLELGDSALYLCASSASGQLNTEAFFGQGTRLTVV.

This sequence joins TRBV4-3 and TRBJ1-3; 7 nucleotides align to TRBD1. This CDR3 region has 12 residues. V was clipped by 5 bases and J by 6 bases; unmatched bases: 1. Germline CDR1 LGHNA, CDR2 YSLEER. In DNA, the CDR3 is TGCGCCAGCAGCGGACAGGCAAACACCATATATTTT. Residues: CASSGQANTIYF.

A word on this clone: Other DNA variants within this sample encode the same CDR3. The rearrangement joins TRBV9 to TRBJ2-1, with TRBD1 as a possible D gene (5 bases). Deletions cut 0 bases from V and 2 bases from J, with 9 bases between. Germline V gene sequence: CDR1 SGDLS, CDR2 YYNGEE. The CDR3 extends over 15 amino acids. The CDR3 coding sequence is TGTGCCAGCAGCGTAGCCCAGGGTACCTACAATGAGCAGTTCTTC. It specifies CASSVAQGTYNEQFF.

V and J are TRBV7-2 and TRBJ1-6; 7 bases align to TRBD1. V lost 5 bases to trimming and J lost 7 bases; unmatched junction nucleotides: 5. The CDR3 runs 14 residues. The germline gives CDR1 SGHTA, CDR2 FQGNSA. Here the CDR3 reads CASSPGQWNSPLHF. CDR3 coding DNA: TGTGCCAGCAGCCCGGGACAGTGGAATTCACCCCTCCACTTT.

The rearrangement joins TRBV5-1 to TRBJ1-1; unclear D gene. V lost 1 base and J lost 1, with 11 bases in between. The CDR3 spans 15 residues. CDR1 and CDR2 from the germline V gene are SGHRS and YFSETQ. The CDR3 reads CASSLMTYSNTEAFF. The CDR3 bases are TGCGCCAGCAGCTTGATGACTTACTCGAACACTGAAGCTTTCTTT.

The chain combines TRBV7-2 with TRBJ1-1; D is ambiguous. The CDR3 covers 15 residues. The V gene lost 1 base and the J gene lost 11 bases, with 20 bases spanning the gap. Germline CDR1 reads SGHTA; CDR2 reads FQGNSA. CDR3 region: CASSLGIRSGGMAFF. CDR3 sequence (DNA): TGTGCCAGCAGCTTAGGTATAAGGTCGGGAGGGATGGCTTTCTTT. Looking up the rest from reference TRBV7-2 and TRBJ1-1 gives the full variable domain: GAGVSQSPSNKVTEKGKDVELRCDPISGHTALYWYRQSLGQGLEFLIYFQGNSAPDKSGLPSDRFSAERTGGSVSTLTIQRTQQEDSAVYLCASSLGIRSGGMAFFGQGTRLTVV.

The CDR3: CASSLLSRGADTEAFF. The CDR3 DNA sequence: TGTGCCAGCAGTTTATTAAGCCGGGGGGCGGACACTGAAGCTTTCTTT. The chain has TRBV27 and TRBJ1-1, with D possibly being TRBD1 (6 bases). The CDR3 is made up of 16 amino acids. Germline CDR1 and CDR2: MNHEY and SMNVEV (reference sequence). Trimming pared 1 base from V and 3 bases from J, leaving 15 bases between.

This chain links TRBV5-1 with TRBJ1-2, with D perhaps matching TRBD1 (6 bases). This CDR3 has 14 residues. Trimming stripped 3 bases from V and 6 bases from J, with 15 bases between. Germline values: CDR1 SGHRS, CDR2 YFSETQ. The CDR3 DNA is TGCGCCAGCAGCTCACAGGGAAGCTCTCATGGCTACACCTTC. The encoded protein is CASSSQGSSHGYTF.

The J gene is TRBJ1-1, the V gene TRBV5-6; D perhaps matches TRBD1 (5 bases). The CDR3 is 14 residues long. The germline V and J ends were trimmed by 3 bases and 4 bases, with 13 bases remaining between them. Germline lookup yields CDR1 SGHDT and CDR2 YYEEEE. For the CDR3, the DNA is TGTGCCAGCAGCTCAACTCTGACAGTCACTGAAGCTTTCTTT. Translating gives CASSSTLTVTEAFF.

The J gene is TRBJ1-1, the V gene TRBV4-3, with TRBD1 as a possible D gene (5 bases). V lost 4 bases and J lost 4, with 16 bases in between. Germline-derived CDR1 and CDR2 are LGHNA and YSLEER. The CDR3 has 15 amino acids. In nucleotides, the CDR3 is TGCGCCAGCAGCCGCGGGGGACTCGGGAGCACTGAAGCTTTCTTT. Amino acid sequence: CASSRGGLGSTEAFF.

This clone has only one observation. This sequence joins TRBV9 and TRBJ2-1, with TRBD1 matching over 8 bases. CDR1 is SGDLS, CDR2 YYNGEE, per germline. The CDR3 is 15 residues long. Trimming took 3 bases from V and 5 from J; bases not matched to a gene: 7. DNA of the CDR3: TGTGCCAGCAGCGGGACGGGACAGGAGGACAATGAGCAGTTCTTC. It translates to CASSGTGQEDNEQFF.

V gene TRBV5-4 combines with J gene TRBJ1-5; D not resolved. The CDR3 contains 12 residues. Between the trimmed V and J ends, which lost 4 bases and 5 bases, there was a span of 7 bases. Germline V gene data show CDR1 as SGHNT and CDR2 as YYREEE (reference sequence). The chain's CDR3 is CASSRQDQPQHF. The CDR3 DNA reads TGTGCCAGCAGCCGCCAGGATCAGCCCCAGCATTTT.

As regards this clone: In the same sample, other DNA sequences code for this CDR3. The chain has TRBV3-1 (or the pseudogene TRBV3-2) and TRBJ1-1, with D possibly matching TRBD1 (5 bases). This CDR3 region has 14 residues. V dropped 1 base and J dropped 1 base, with 7 bases sitting between them. CDR1 and CDR2 (germline): LGHDT, YNNKEL (reference sequence). The CDR3, as DNA: TGTGCCAGCAGCCAAGCCGGGGGGAACACTGAAGCTTTCTTT. Translating gives CASSQAGGNTEAFF.

The V call is TRBV9, the J call TRBJ1-4, with D tentatively TRBD1 (5 bases). Trimming shortened V by 4 bases and J by 7 bases, and 17 bases separated the two germline ends. CDR3 length: 15 amino acids. The germline gives CDR1 SGDLS, CDR2 YYNGEE. The CDR3 here is CASSLDGGIGEKLFF. The DNA for the CDR3 is TGTGCCAGCAGCCTTGATGGGGGGATTGGTGAAAAACTGTTTTTT.

The V call is TRBV13, the J call TRBJ2-2, with 7 bases lining up with TRBD1. The germline gives CDR1 PRHDT, CDR2 FYEKMQ (reference sequence). V was pared by 5 bases and J by 0 bases, with 6 bases of the junction left unmatched. The CDR3 runs 16 residues. In DNA form, the CDR3 reads TGTGCCAGCAGCCCTCGGGACAGATCGAACACCGGGGAGCTGTTTTTT. Amino acid sequence: CASSPRDRSNTGELFF.

The chain couples TRBV29-1 to TRBJ2-7, with D tentatively TRBD2 (5 bases). This CDR3 spans 12 amino acids. Looked up from germline, CDR1 is SQVTM and CDR2 is ANQGSEA. Trimming left V 6 bases short and J 4 bases short, with 13 bases between. CDR3 nucleotide sequence: TGCAGCGTCAGGACGGGAAGTTACGAGCAGTACTTC. This sequence encodes CSVRTGSYEQYF.